This TCR beta chain was sequenced during a study of blood T cells in healthy people across ages. Whole-study findings and limits: Possibly confounding the expanded clonotype changes was the fact that donor CMV status was unknown.

This clonotype was counted at least ten times. Its specificity is not known. With a J-beta primer mix and a sample-barcoded 5' primer, a second PCR ran roughly 7 to 11 cycles. TCRdb reanalysed the 5' RACE reads using MiXCR and keeps one entry per CDR3 protein. The table shows under 1,100,000 distinct CDR3 sequences, with under 30% occurring only once. J was trimmed by 5 bases and V by 5 bases; bases with no gene match: 6. The CDR3 extends over 16 amino acids. Germline lookup yields CDR1 KGHDR and CDR2 SFDVKD. The donors, all healthy, were Caucasians living in Russia, aged 6 to 90. These data also featured in a second study, about T cells of mothers and their children. Turning to that study: Sequencing got over 8.5 million TCR beta CDR3 reads from each mother and several million from each child.

Sequencing was performed on blood. The rearrangement links TRBV24-1 to TRBJ2-2; 11 nucleotides match TRBD1. The origin of this receptor is a girl aged 2 to 9 in good health. The CDR3 DNA sequence: TGTGCCACCAGTGTTCCGGGACAGGGGGATACCGGGGAGCTGTTTTTT. It encodes CATSVPGQGDTGELFF.